These T cell receptor beta chains were read from a single sample in a study of CD8+CD57+ T cells in acquired aplastic anemia. From the reads, TCRdb called clonotypes with MiXCR, one entry per CDR3 protein. The data contain 190,000 or so distinct CDR3 sequences, approximately 60% of them singletons. The source material was sorted CD4+, CD8+, or CD8+CD57+ T cells (not recorded which) from PBMCs. These receptors originate from a human donor in good health. The CDR3 runs from the conserved cysteine through the conserved F or W. D genes are given only for firm matches. Size is omitted from some rows. Given values are once, few, many or a class for expanded clones.

clone_size j_call d_call v_call cdr3_nt cdr3_aa
many TRBJ2-7 TRBD2 TRBV6-1 TGTGCCAGCAGTGAAGGCCGGGGGGGCCACGAGCAGTACTTC CASSEGRGGHEQYF
. TRBJ2-7 TRBD2 TRBV12-3/TRBV12-4 TGTGCCAGCAGCGGGGGGAGCTCCTACGAGCAGTACTTC CASSGGSSYEQYF
many TRBJ2-7 TRBD2 TRBV4-1 TGCGCCAGCAGCCAAACTAGCGGCCCCTACGAGCAGTACTTC CASSQTSGPYEQYF
. TRBJ2-7 . TRBV7-2 TGTGCCAGCAGCTTAGCTGTCGGGAGTATCGAGCAGTACTTC CASSLAVGSIEQYF
many TRBJ2-7 TRBD2 TRBV11-2 TGTGCCAGCAGCTTACAACTAGCGGTTACCTACGAGCAGTACTTC CASSLQLAVTYEQYF
. TRBJ2-1 . TRBV7-9 TGTGCCAGCAGCTCGGGAGCCGTGAGATCCTACAATGAGCAGTTCTTC CASSSGAVRSYNEQFF
. TRBJ1-1 . TRBV7-9 TGTGCCAGCAGCTTTGGGCGACCGAACACTGAAGCTTTCTTT CASSFGRPNTEAFF
. TRBJ2-7 . TRBV10-3 TGTGCCAGCAGTTATGCCCACAGCAGCTCCTACGAGCAGTACTTC CASSYAHSSSYEQYF
many TRBJ1-2 . TRBV20-1 TGCAGTGCTAGAGCCCCTCCGGTACACCCTAACTATGGCTACACCTTC CSARAPPVHPNYGYTF
. TRBJ2-5 . TRBV7-8 TGTGCCAGCTATAGGTGGGTGGGAGAGACCCAGTACTTC CASYRWVGETQYF
many TRBJ1-1 . TRBV7-9 TGTGCCAGCAGCCCCTCCGGGGGCGCTGAGGTCACTGAAGCTTTCTTT CASSPSGGAEVTEAFF
few TRBJ1-1 TRBD1 TRBV12-3/TRBV12-4 TGTGCCAGCAGTACCGGGACAGCAACTTTCTTT CASSTGTATFF
. TRBJ2-1 . TRBV29-1 TGCAGCGTTGGGACTGGCGGCTCCTACAATGAGCAGTTCTTC CSVGTGGSYNEQFF
many TRBJ2-1 . TRBV3-1 TGTGCCAGCAGCCAAGGCCAAGAGCAGTTCTTC CASSQGQEQFF
. TRBJ1-6 . TRBV11-2 TGTGCCAGCAGGGAAGCGGGGGTGGACTCACCCCTCCACTTT CASREAGVDSPLHF
few TRBJ1-1 . TRBV2 TGTGCCAGCAGTAAACAGGGAGGCACTGAAGCTTTCTTT CASSKQGGTEAFF
. TRBJ1-1 TRBD1 TRBV20-1 TGCAGTGCCCCGAGGACAGGGAAGACTGAAGCTTTCTTT CSAPRTGKTEAFF
few TRBJ1-1 . TRBV29-1 TGCAGCGTGGGGCAGGGGAACACTGAAGCTTTCTTT CSVGQGNTEAFF
once TRBJ1-2 . TRBV10-3 TGTGCCATCCGAGAGCCAGGCCACGAGGGGTATTATGGCTACACCTTC CAIREPGHEGYYGYTF
. TRBJ2-5 TRBD2 TRBV9 TGTGCCAGCAGCGCCCGGGGGGAACAAGAGACCCAGTACTTC CASSARGEQETQYF
many TRBJ2-2 TRBD1 TRBV29-1 TGCAGCGTAGATGACAGGGTCAACACCGGGGAGCTGTTTTTT CSVDDRVNTGELFF
. TRBJ2-7 TRBD2 TRBV7-2 TGTGCCAGCAGCTTCGGACTAGCGGGGGCGTACGAGCAGTACTTC CASSFGLAGAYEQYF
many TRBJ2-3 TRBD2 TRBV7-9 TGTGCCAGCAGCAGAAGCGGGGGCCCCAGCACAGATACGCAGTATTTT CASSRSGGPSTDTQYF
few TRBJ1-1 TRBD1 TRBV10-3 TGTGCCATCCGACAGGGCTTGAACACTGAAGCTTTCTTT CAIRQGLNTEAFF